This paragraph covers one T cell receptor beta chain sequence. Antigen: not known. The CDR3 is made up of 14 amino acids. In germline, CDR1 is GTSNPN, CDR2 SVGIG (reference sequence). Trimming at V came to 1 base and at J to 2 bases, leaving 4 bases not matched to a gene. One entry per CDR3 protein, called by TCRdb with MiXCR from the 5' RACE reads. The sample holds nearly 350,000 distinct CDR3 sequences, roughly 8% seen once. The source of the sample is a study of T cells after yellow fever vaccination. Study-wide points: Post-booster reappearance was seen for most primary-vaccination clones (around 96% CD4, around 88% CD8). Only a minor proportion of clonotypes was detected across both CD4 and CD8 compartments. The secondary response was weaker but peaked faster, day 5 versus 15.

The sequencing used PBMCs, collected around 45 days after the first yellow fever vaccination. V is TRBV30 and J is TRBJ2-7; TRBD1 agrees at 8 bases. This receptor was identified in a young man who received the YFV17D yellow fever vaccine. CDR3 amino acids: CAWSAGQGTYEQYF. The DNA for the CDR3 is TGTGCCTGGAGTGCCGGACAGGGTACCTACGAGCAGTACTTC.